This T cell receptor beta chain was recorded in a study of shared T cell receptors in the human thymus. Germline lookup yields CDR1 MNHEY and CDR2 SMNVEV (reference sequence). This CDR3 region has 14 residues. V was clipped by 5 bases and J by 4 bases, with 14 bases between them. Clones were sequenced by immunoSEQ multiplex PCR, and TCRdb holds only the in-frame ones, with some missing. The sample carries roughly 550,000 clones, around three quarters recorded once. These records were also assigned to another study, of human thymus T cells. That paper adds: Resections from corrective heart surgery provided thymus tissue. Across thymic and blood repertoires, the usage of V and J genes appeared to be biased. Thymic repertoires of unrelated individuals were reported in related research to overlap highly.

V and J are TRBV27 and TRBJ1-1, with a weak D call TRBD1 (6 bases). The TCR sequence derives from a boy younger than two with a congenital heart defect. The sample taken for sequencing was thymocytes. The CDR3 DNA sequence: TGTGCCAGCAGTCCTCAGGGGTCGGGCACTGAAGCTTTCTTT. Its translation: CASSPQGSGTEAFF.